The rows below give T cell receptor beta chains drawn from one sample of a study of graft-versus-host responses after intestinal transplantation. Method: immunoSEQ multiplex PCR; TCRdb's copy keeps in-frame clones and lacks some. The sample records 90,000 to 95,000 clones, 85% to 95% being singletons. For these receptors, no antigen is known. The material was unstimulated CD8+ T cells sorted from spleen or lymph node cells, obtained before intestinal transplant. The receptors originated from a human donor who received an intestinal transplant. Each CDR3 is given without its conserved first and last residue. The order of the fields is CDR3 protein, D gene, V gene. A D gene is named only where the DNA matches it firmly.

CDR3aa: ASSLGRGGDEQF
d_gene: .
v_gene: TRBV13

CDR3aa: ATLAVLYEQY
d_gene: TRBD2
v_gene: TRBV7-6

CDR3aa: ASSFDGYEQY
d_gene: .
v_gene: TRBV7-9

CDR3aa: ASSQEGVETQY
d_gene: .
v_gene: TRBV4-1

CDR3aa: ASSFLGFTDTQY
d_gene: .
v_gene: TRBV7-6

CDR3aa: SVEPEGFTEAF
d_gene: .
v_gene: TRBV29-1

CDR3aa: ASSELDSFYGYT
d_gene: .
v_gene: TRBV6-1

CDR3aa: ASSEVGQGIREQY
d_gene: TRBD1
v_gene: TRBV2

CDR3aa: ASSVVPSGPYEQY
d_gene: TRBD2
v_gene: TRBV9

CDR3aa: ASSDSRGAQNEQF
d_gene: .
v_gene: TRBV6-4

CDR3aa: ASGFMREAF
d_gene: .
v_gene: TRBV12-5

CDR3aa: ATSRDLGTGARNEQF
d_gene: TRBD1
v_gene: TRBV15

CDR3aa: ASSLVVSGDTQY
d_gene: TRBD2
v_gene: TRBV11-2

CDR3aa: ASRERETHTDTQY
d_gene: TRBD2
v_gene: TRBV6-5

CDR3aa: ASSRGDISYEQY
d_gene: .
v_gene: TRBV19

CDR3aa: ASSGWTSGVYNEQF
d_gene: TRBD2
v_gene: TRBV7-2

CDR3aa: ASISGSSTDTQY
d_gene: .
v_gene: TRBV2

CDR3aa: AWTVMGGLGNTIY
d_gene: .
v_gene: TRBV30

CDR3aa: ASSQDGRVLYDRGEKLF
d_gene: .
v_gene: TRBV14

CDR3aa: ASMGPTGMETQY
d_gene: .
v_gene: TRBV10-2

CDR3aa: ASSDMGQGYEQY
d_gene: TRBD1
v_gene: TRBV6-1

CDR3aa: ASSFGTGSYEQY
d_gene: TRBD1
v_gene: TRBV7-9

CDR3aa: ASSFDRPLYGYT
d_gene: .
v_gene: TRBV7-9

CDR3aa: ASSSEWTRFYEQY
d_gene: TRBD2
v_gene: TRBV11-2

CDR3aa: ASSPIWTGPYNEQF
d_gene: TRBD1
v_gene: TRBV7-9

CDR3aa: ASSEKVGGVDTQY
d_gene: .
v_gene: TRBV2

CDR3aa: ASSEFATESSYEQY
d_gene: .
v_gene: TRBV2

CDR3aa: ASSISGEGNQPQH
d_gene: .
v_gene: TRBV19

CDR3aa: ASFTGDRDYGYT
d_gene: TRBD1
v_gene: TRBV6-1

CDR3aa: ASSLAEVFTDTQY
d_gene: .
v_gene: TRBV7-6